This is a list of T cell receptor beta chains from one sample in a study of Ad26.COV2.S vaccination and SARS-CoV-2 variants. The assay was immunoSEQ multiplex PCR, and TCRdb's table has in-frame clones only and misses some. The sample contains approximately 360,000 clones, 83% of which appear only once. This material consisted of peripheral blood, taken in a trial of Ad26.COV2.S vaccine versus placebo. The receptor source for this set is a person between 18 and 59 years old who received the Ad26.COV2.S COVID-19 vaccine or a placebo. Both conserved end residues are trimmed from each CDR3. Clone size is stated in some rows and not others, as once, few, many or a class when expanded.

V gene,clone size,J gene,CDR3 protein
TRBV23-1,.,TRBJ1-2,ASSPARGNYGYT
TRBV29-1,once,TRBJ2-3,SGRTEDTQY
TRBV7-8,.,TRBJ2-7,ASSRSGQHL
TRBV2,.,TRBJ1-1,ASSETSIVAF
TRBV7-3,few,TRBJ1-1,ASSYVANTEAF
TRBV6-1,.,TRBJ1-2,ASSDRDFGRVGYGYT
TRBV15,.,TRBJ1-1,ATSTAMNTEAF
TRBV4-2,.,TRBJ2-3,ASSLQTSTDTQY
TRBV5-1,once,TRBJ2-5,ASSKVQETQY
TRBV10-1,.,TRBJ1-1,ASSEGEYTEAF
TRBV5-4,few,TRBJ2-3,ASSLEGVDTQY
TRBV6-6,.,TRBJ1-6,ASSPRGRVMDSPLH
TRBV7-2,.,TRBJ2-5,ASSAPGIQETQY
TRBV19,.,TRBJ2-1,ASSIVGPQEQF
TRBV12-3/TRBV12-4,.,TRBJ2-2,ASSPNTGELF
TRBV7-2,.,TRBJ2-4,ASRLAALAKNIQY
TRBV24-1,once,TRBJ2-7,ATSAKDSTGSYEQY
TRBV19,.,TRBJ1-2,ASTKNSNYGYT
TRBV2,.,TRBJ1-3,ASRLRFSGNTIY
TRBV15,once,TRBJ2-7,ATSRDKDRSYEQY
TRBV7-9,.,TRBJ1-3,ASSFPVPYAIY
TRBV19,few,TRBJ1-5,ASSMGFQPQH
TRBV29-1,once,TRBJ2-7,SVEGLAREQY
TRBV7-7,.,TRBJ1-3,ASSLGTGAGNTIY
TRBV11-3,.,TRBJ2-1,ASSVAGGFPNEQF
TRBV24-1,.,TRBJ2-2,ATSDLTAGELF
TRBV11-2,.,TRBJ1-4,ASSPGTLVNEKLF
TRBV2,.,TRBJ2-2,ATSLLVRGELF
TRBV2,.,TRBJ1-1,ASSEVRVNTEAF